This T cell receptor beta chain was sequenced in a study of blood T cell repertoires in COVID-19. Study details: PBMCs, B-cell-depleted T cells, or T cells provided the cDNA or gDNA that made up the material.

V was trimmed by 0 bases and J by 3 bases, leaving 6 bases between them. From germline, CDR1 is SGHRS and CDR2 YFSETQ. The CDR3 totals 14 residues. The protocol was immunoSEQ multiplex PCR, while the TCRdb copy is restricted to in-frame clones and leaves out a portion. Found here are 250,000 to 400,000 clones, 88% of them singletons; the top ten hold 1.5% to 2%. The chain combines TRBV5-1 with TRBJ2-2; D ambiguous. This receptor was identified in a woman aged 25 to 39 with COVID-19, enrolled during active disease. What was sequenced was peripheral blood. This CDR3 is CASSLDRYTGELFF. The CDR3 DNA reads TGCGCCAGCAGCTTGGACAGATACACCGGGGAGCTGTTTTTT.